This TCR beta chain was identified during a study of blood T cell repertoires in COVID-19. Study overall: Samples representing acute and convalescent COVID-19 were sourced from the United States, Italy and Spain. In each case, the material was cDNA or gDNA derived from T cells, B-cell-depleted T cells, or PBMCs.

Seattle-derived patients entered the study during active infection and were followed longitudinally. The data were produced by immunoSEQ multiplex PCR, yet TCRdb's version contains in-frame clones alone and is incomplete. The table shows 95,000 to 150,000 clones, with roughly 74% occurring only once. The CDR3 covers 15 residues. Per germline, CDR1 MNHEY and CDR2 SVGAGI. V was cut by 0 bases and J by 3 bases, with 8 bases left in between. The TCR sequence derives from a man older than 75 with COVID-19, enrolled during active disease. This sequence joins TRBV6-5 and TRBJ1-4, with D uncertain. Sequencing was carried out using peripheral blood. The CDR3 nucleotides are TGTGCCAGCAGTTACTCATGGGGAGCTAATGAAAAACTGTTTTTT. Translating it yields CASSYSWGANEKLFF.